This T cell receptor beta chain was recovered during a study of response to subunit inactivated influenza vaccine. The CDR3 extends over 16 amino acids. V shed 6 bases, J shed 5 bases, and the junction held 13 bases outside the gene matches. TCRdb processed the RT-PCR reads anew with MiXCR; each CDR3 protein has one entry. The data contain about 520,000 distinct CDR3 sequences, about 25% of them seen just once; the ten biggest clones take up approximately 2%. The chain employs TRBV12-3 or TRBV12-4 and TRBJ2-3, with 8 bases fitting TRBD1. Specimen: CD4+ T cells sorted from PBMCs, collected roughly 5 days after vaccination. The TCR comes from a man between 50 and 59 years old who received an inactivated influenza vaccine. The CDR3 nucleotides read TGTGCCAGCAGGCCTGGGACAGGCCCTGAAGGAGATACGCAGTATTTT. Its protein product is CASRPGTGPEGDTQYF.